The present T cell receptor (beta chain) was sequenced within a study of vaccination and CD4 T cells after COVID-19. The germline V and J ends were trimmed by 5 bases and 0 bases, with 11 bases remaining between them. There are 16 residues in the CDR3. CDR1 and CDR2 from the germline V gene are SGHTA and FQGNSA. Treatment meaning: approximately 9-day PBMC culture with coronavirus spike peptide pools or control peptides (ViraFEST assay). The unexposed donor gave CD4+ T cells before the COVID-19 pandemic (2011-2018). With the Oncomine TCR Beta short-read assay, DNA from cultured CD4+ T cells was sequenced. In this case, cultured CD4+ T cells provided the extracted genomic DNA. Each CDR3 protein is one row after TCRdb ran MiXCR on the PCR reads. The profile shows over 9,000 distinct CDR3 sequences, around 29% of them singletons. On this clonotype itself: Its antigen is undetermined.

The sequenced sample consisted of CD4+ T cells from blood, cultured in vitro. This TCR came from a human donor in good health. This chain connects TRBV7-2 to TRBJ2-6, with D possibly TRBD1 on 6 matching bases. The CDR3 here is CASSGTSYSGANVLTF. In DNA, the CDR3 is TGTGCCAGCAGCGGGACAAGTTACTCTGGGGCCAACGTCCTGACTTTC.